Listed here is a single T cell receptor beta chain. The sample originates from a study of T cell responses to AZD1222 COVID-19 vaccine. The trim removed 3 bases at V and 1 base at J, leaving 3 bases unmatched. Looked up from germline, CDR1 is SGHRS and CDR2 is YFSETQ. The CDR3 loop spans 14 amino acids. This table comes from immunoSEQ multiplex PCR, and its TCRdb copy is limited to in-frame clones, with some not included. The sample consists of roughly 80,000 clones, roughly 90% of them appearing once. The rearrangement joins TRBV5-1 to TRBJ1-1; 7 nucleotides align to TRBD1. The clonotype was recovered from an adult in good health. This material consisted of peripheral blood, taken on day 0 of MenACWY control vaccination. The CDR3 nucleotides are TGCGCCAGCAGCTCGGGACAGCCGAACACTGAAGCTTTCTTT. This gives the protein CASSSGQPNTEAFF.